Following are 12 T cell receptor beta chains from one sample sequenced in a study of CD8+ T cells in alopecia areata. RNA extraction was followed by reverse transcription into cDNA, which acted as the sequencing template. Profiling relied on immunoSEQ multiplex PCR, and the TCRdb table lists in-frame clones only, not all of them. Of over 150,000 clones in the sample, more than 55% were seen once. Input material: CD8+ T cells sorted from blood. The receptors were sampled from a human donor in good health.

This chain uses TRBV5-4 with TRBJ1-1, with D unresolved. The CDR3 is 13 residues long. Trimming left V 5 bases short and J 0 bases short, with 8 bases between. Germline CDR1 is SGHNT and CDR2 is YYREEE (reference sequence). The CDR3 here is CASSSGLNTEAFF. CDR3 coding DNA: TGTGCCAGCAGTTCCGGACTGAACACTGAAGCTTTCTTT.

The rearrangement joins TRBV5-1 to TRBJ2-5, with D perhaps assigned TRBD1 or TRBD2 (5 bases each). The CDR3 is made up of 19 amino acids. The V end was cut by 1 base, the J end by 7 bases, with 29 bases between. Per germline, CDR1 SGHRS and CDR2 YFSETQ. In DNA, the CDR3 is TGCGCCAGCAGCTTGTGGGGAGCTGGTGGGGCAGGTAAAGACGGGACCCAGTACTTC. Protein: CASSLWGAGGAGKDGTQYF.

This clone was seen a few times. The rearrangement links TRBV7-9 to TRBJ2-7; D is uncertain. CDR1 SEHNR and CDR2 FQNEAQ come from the germline V gene (reference sequence). V was trimmed by 5 bases and J by 5 bases, leaving 10 bases between them. This CDR3 region has 12 residues. CDR3 nucleotides: TGTGCCAGCAGCCACGTACCCAACGAGCAGTACTTC. Protein product: CASSHVPNEQYF.

V gene TRBV27 combines with J gene TRBJ2-7; D gene ambiguous. Trimming removed 3 bases at V and 0 bases at J, with 9 bases between. Germline lookup yields CDR1 MNHEY and CDR2 SMNVEV (reference sequence). The length of the CDR3 is 14 residues. DNA for the CDR3: TGTGCCAGCAGTTTTTCGACTGACTCCTACGAGCAGTACTTC. Its protein product is CASSFSTDSYEQYF.

This clone was detected only a few times. The chain links TRBV5-6 to TRBJ2-6, with a tentative D call TRBD2 (5 bases). In germline, CDR1 is SGHDT, CDR2 YYEEEE. The ends were cut back, 0 bases at V and 4 bases at J, with 11 bases in the middle. The CDR3 covers 16 residues. DNA of the CDR3: TGTGCCAGCAGCTTGGTCGGGGAAGCGGGGGCCAACGTCCTGACTTTC. Translated, it gives CASSLVGEAGANVLTF.

In this sample, this clone turned up once. V gene TRBV15 combines with J gene TRBJ2-2; D is unclear. The CDR3 contains 13 residues. Germline values: CDR1 LNHNV, CDR2 YYDKDF (reference sequence). V shed 6 bases and J shed 5 bases, with 10 bases lying between them. The CDR3 sequence is CATSLTRTGELFF. CDR3 nucleotide sequence: TGTGCCACCAGTCTGACAAGAACCGGGGAGCTGTTTTTT.

This clone was recorded a few times. The chain uses TRBV6-6 and TRBJ2-3; D is perhaps TRBD2 (7 bases). Germline loops: CDR1 MNHNY, CDR2 SVGAGI (reference sequence). This CDR3 has 14 residues. V lost 2 bases, J lost 4 bases, and 10 bases lay in between. The CDR3 region is CASSYRGAADTQYF. As DNA, the CDR3 is TGTGCCAGCAGTTACCGGGGGGCGGCAGATACGCAGTATTTT.

In its sample, this clone was seen a few times. The chain combines TRBV7-9 with TRBJ2-4; maybe TRBD1 (6 bases). Germline values: CDR1 SEHNR, CDR2 FQNEAQ (reference sequence). V gave up 3 bases and J gave up 1 base, with 16 bases separating them. CDR3 length: 17 amino acids. The CDR3 reads CASSFNQGKRAKNIQYF. CDR3 in DNA: TGTGCCAGCAGCTTTAATCAGGGGAAGAGGGCCAAAAACATTCAGTACTTC. The variable domain in full, completed from reference TRBV7-9 and TRBJ2-4, reads DTGVSQNPRHKITKRGQNVTFRCDPISEHNRLYWYRQTLGQGPEFLTYFQNEAQLEKSRLLSDRFSAERPKGSFSTLEIQRTEQGDSAMYLCASSFNQGKRAKNIQYFGAGTRLSVL.

The chain combines TRBV29-1 with TRBJ1-2, with unresolved D. Germline values: CDR1 SQVTM, CDR2 ANQGSEA. The V end lost 0 bases, the J end lost 7 bases, and 18 bases lay between the germline ends. The CDR3 extends over 15 amino acids. For the CDR3, the DNA is TGCAGCGTTGAAGATCCCCAGGAGTGGCTTGCTGGCTACACCTTC. Protein sequence: CSVEDPQEWLAGYTF.

This clone came up many times. The V gene is TRBV6-1, the J gene TRBJ2-7, with D unclear. V dropped 2 bases and J dropped 11 bases, with 19 bases sitting between them. Germline CDR1 MNHNS, CDR2 SASEGT. The CDR3 consists of 14 residues. This CDR3 is CASSELDGELGKYF. The CDR3, as DNA: TGTGCCAGCAGTGAATTGGATGGAGAACTTGGGAAGTACTTC.

Only one count was recorded for this clone. The CDR3 here is CASSGTGNKNIQYF. CDR3 DNA: TGTGCCAGCAGCGGGACAGGGAACAAAAACATTCAGTACTTC. The rearrangement joins TRBV25-1 to TRBJ2-4; 9 nucleotides line up with TRBD1. From germline, CDR1 is MGHDK and CDR2 SYGVNS. The CDR3 runs 14 residues. Trimming took 6 bases from V and 3 from J; bases not matched to a gene: 3. Combining the CDR3 with reference TRBV25-1 and TRBJ2-4 gives the whole variable domain EADIYQTPRYLVIGTGKKITLECSQTMGHDKMYWYQQDPGMELHLIHYSYGVNSTEKGDLSSESTVSRIRTEHFPLTLESARPSHTSQYLCASSGTGNKNIQYFGAGTRLSVL.

The V gene is TRBV9, the J gene TRBJ2-3; D perhaps matches TRBD2 (6 bases). V lost 4 bases and J 3 bases, leaving 18 bases between the germline ends. Germline V gene lookup returns CDR1 SGDLS and CDR2 YYNGEE. This CDR3 region has 16 residues. CDR3 DNA sequence: TGTGCCAGCAGCCCCCGAACGGGAGAAGGGACAGATACGCAGTATTTT. Translation: CASSPRTGEGTDTQYF. Full variable domain (outside the CDR3, taken from reference TRBV9 and TRBJ2-3): DSGVTQTPKHLITATGQRVTLRCSPRSGDLSVYWYQQSLDQGLQFLIQYYNGEERAKGNILERFSAQQFPDLHSELNLSSLELGDSALYFCASSPRTGEGTDTQYFGPGTRLTVL.